The clone carrying this T cell receptor beta chain was seen a single time. The antigen is undetermined. Profiled with immunoSEQ multiplex PCR; TCRdb holds only in-frame clones, not every one. The sample has approximately 8,300 clones; around 82% are singletons. This entry comes from a study of immune evolution from preneoplasia to lung adenocarcinoma. Overall study findings and caveats: Normal lung had the highest top T cell clone frequencies. Later-stage lesions appeared to have more T cells, more diversity, less clonality.

Patients had resection in Japan or China between the mid-2010s and the late 2010s. Two lung cancer pathologists independently confirmed each histologic diagnosis. The V gene lost 4 bases and the J gene lost 0 bases, with 19 bases spanning the gap. The CDR3 covers 17 residues. Germline lookup yields CDR1 SGHNT and CDR2 YYREEE (reference sequence). The chain has TRBV5-4 and TRBJ1-1; the D gene is possibly TRBD1 (5 bases). Input material: FFPE adjacent normal lung tissue. The sequence was collected from a person aged 70 to 85 with lung adenocarcinoma. CDR3: CASSTGSWGGMNTEAFF. The DNA of the CDR3 is TGTGCCAGCAGCACTGGGTCCTGGGGGGGTATGAACACTGAAGCTTTCTTT.